This TCR beta chain was observed in a study of blood T cell repertoires in COVID-19. Study as a whole: The United States, Italy and Spain were the sources of the acute and convalescent COVID-19 samples. Nucleic acid was either cDNA or gDNA, and it came from T cells, B-cell-depleted T cells, or PBMCs.

The authors' processing: Amplification of reference gene primers was used by the study to estimate nucleated cell counts. Data came from immunoSEQ multiplex PCR; TCRdb stores just in-frame clones and leaves some out. That table supplies the V and J calls and clone size; D and trimming were determined from the DNA. The data hold about 140,000 clones, with around 90% observed a single time. This clonotype was obtained from a woman between 55 and 75 years old with acute or convalescent COVID-19. Sequenced sample: peripheral blood.

The CDR3 protein is CASSQSYLIGLFTYGYTF. Written as DNA, the CDR3 is TGCGCCAGCAGTCAATCCTATTTAATCGGACTCTTTACTTATGGCTACACCTTC. The chain employs TRBV23-1 and TRBJ1-2; D is undetermined. TRBV23-1 carries the ORF label, with uncertain function. The CDR3 spans 18 residues. V was shortened by 0 bases and J by 5 bases, with 22 bases between the two germline ends.